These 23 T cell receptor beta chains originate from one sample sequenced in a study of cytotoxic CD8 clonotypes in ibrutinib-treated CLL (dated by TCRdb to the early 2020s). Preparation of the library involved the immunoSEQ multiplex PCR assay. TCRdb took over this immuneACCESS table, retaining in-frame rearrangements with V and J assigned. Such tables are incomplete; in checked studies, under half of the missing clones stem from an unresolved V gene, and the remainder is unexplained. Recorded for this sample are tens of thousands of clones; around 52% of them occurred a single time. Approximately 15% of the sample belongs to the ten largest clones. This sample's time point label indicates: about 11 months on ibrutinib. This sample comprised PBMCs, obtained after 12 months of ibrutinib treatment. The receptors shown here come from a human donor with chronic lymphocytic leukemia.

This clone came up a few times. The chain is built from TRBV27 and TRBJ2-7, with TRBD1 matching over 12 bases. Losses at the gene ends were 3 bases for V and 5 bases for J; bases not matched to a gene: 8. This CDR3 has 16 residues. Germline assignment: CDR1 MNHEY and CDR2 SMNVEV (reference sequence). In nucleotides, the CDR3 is TGTGCCAGCAGTTTCAAGGGACAGGGGGCTAGAAACGAGCAGTACTTC. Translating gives CASSFKGQGARNEQYF.

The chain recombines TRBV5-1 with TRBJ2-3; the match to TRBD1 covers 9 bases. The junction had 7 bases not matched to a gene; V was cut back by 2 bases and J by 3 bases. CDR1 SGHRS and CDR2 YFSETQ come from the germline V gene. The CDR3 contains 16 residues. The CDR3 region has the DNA TGCGCCAGCAGCTTTGGGGACAGGGTTGCGACAGATACGCAGTATTTT. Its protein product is CASSFGDRVATDTQYF.

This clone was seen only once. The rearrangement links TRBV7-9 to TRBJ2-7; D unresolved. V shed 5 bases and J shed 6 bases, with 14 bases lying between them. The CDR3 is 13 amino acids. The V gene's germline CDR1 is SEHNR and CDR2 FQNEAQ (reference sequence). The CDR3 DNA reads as TGTGCCAGCAGCACCATGGGGATAGGCGAGCAGTACTTC. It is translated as CASSTMGIGEQYF. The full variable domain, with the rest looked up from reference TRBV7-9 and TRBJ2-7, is DTGVSQNPRHKITKRGQNVTFRCDPISEHNRLYWYRQTLGQGPEFLTYFQNEAQLEKSRLLSDRFSAERPKGSFSTLEIQRTEQGDSAMYLCASSTMGIGEQYFGPGTRLTVT.

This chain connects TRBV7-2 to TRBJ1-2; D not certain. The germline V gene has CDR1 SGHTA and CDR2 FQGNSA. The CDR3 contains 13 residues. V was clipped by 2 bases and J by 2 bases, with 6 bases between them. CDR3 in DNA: TGTGCCAGCAGCTTAAAGGCAAACTATGGCTACACCTTC. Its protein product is CASSLKANYGYTF.

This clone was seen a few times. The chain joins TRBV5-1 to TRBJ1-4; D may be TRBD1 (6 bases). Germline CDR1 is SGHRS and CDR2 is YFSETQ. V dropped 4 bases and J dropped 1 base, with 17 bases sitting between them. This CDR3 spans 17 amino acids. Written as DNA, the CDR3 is TGCGCCAGCAGCCCCAAGGGTGGACAGTTAACTAATGAAAAACTGTTTTTT. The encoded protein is CASSPKGGQLTNEKLFF.

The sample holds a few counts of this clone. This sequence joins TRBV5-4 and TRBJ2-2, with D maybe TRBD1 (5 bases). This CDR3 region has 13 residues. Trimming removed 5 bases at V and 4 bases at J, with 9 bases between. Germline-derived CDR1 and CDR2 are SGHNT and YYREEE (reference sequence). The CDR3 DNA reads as TGTGCCAGCAGATGGGGCATCACCGGGGAGCTGTTTTTT. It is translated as CASRWGITGELFF.

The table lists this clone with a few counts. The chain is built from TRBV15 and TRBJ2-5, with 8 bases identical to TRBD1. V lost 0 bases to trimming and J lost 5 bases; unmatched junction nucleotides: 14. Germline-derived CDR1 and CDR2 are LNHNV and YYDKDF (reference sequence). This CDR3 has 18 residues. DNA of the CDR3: TGTGCCACCAGCAGAGATCCCCGACAGGGGTCGGTTGGGGAGACCCAGTACTTC. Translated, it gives CATSRDPRQGSVGETQYF. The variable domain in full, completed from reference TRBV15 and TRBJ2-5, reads DAMVIQNPRYQVTQFGKPVTLSCSQTLNHNVMYWYQQKSSQAPKLLFHYYDKDFNNEADTPDNFQSRRPNTSFCFLDIRSPGLGDTAMYLCATSRDPRQGSVGETQYFGPGTRLLVL.

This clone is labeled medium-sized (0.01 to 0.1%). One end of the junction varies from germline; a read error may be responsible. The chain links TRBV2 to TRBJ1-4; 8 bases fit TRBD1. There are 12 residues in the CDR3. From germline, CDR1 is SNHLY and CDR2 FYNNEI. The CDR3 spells CASSEAGQARNF. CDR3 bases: TGTGCCAGCAGTGAGGCGGGACAGGCCCGGAATTTT.

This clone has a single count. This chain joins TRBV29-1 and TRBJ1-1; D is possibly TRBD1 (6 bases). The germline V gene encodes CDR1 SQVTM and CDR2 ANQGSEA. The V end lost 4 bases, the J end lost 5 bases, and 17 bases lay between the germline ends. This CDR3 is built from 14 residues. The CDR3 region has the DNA TGCAGCGTTGGACGGTACAGGGCAGAGACTGAAGCTTTCTTT. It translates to CSVGRYRAETEAFF.

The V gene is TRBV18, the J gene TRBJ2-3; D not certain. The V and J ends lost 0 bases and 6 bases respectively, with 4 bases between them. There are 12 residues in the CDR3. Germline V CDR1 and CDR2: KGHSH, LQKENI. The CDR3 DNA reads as TGTGCCAGCTCACCACCAAACGATACGCAGTATTTT. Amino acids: CASSPPNDTQYF. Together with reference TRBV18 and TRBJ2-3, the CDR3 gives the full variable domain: NAGVMQNPRHLVRRRGQEARLRCSPMKGHSHVYWYRQLPEEGLKFMVYLQKENIIDESGMPKERFSAEFPKEGPSILRIQQVVRGDSAAYFCASSPPNDTQYFGPGTRLTVL.

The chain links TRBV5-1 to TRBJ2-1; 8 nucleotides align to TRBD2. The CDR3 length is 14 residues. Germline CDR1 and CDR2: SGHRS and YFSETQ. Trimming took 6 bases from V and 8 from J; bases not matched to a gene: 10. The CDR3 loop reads CASTIGTSSDEQFF. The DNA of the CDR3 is TGCGCCAGCACTATCGGGACTAGTTCGGATGAGCAGTTCTTC.

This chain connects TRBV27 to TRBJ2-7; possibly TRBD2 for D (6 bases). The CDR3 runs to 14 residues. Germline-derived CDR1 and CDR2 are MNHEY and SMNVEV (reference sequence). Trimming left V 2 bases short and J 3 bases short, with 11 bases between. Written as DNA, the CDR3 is TGTGCCAGCAGTTTACGGGAGACGATCTACGAGCAGTACTTC. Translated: CASSLRETIYEQYF.

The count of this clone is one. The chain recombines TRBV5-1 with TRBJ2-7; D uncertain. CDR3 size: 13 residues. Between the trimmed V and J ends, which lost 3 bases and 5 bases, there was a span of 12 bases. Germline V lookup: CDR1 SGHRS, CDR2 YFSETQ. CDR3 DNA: TGCGCCAGCAGCTCAAATGGCCTGGACGAGCAGTACTTC. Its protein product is CASSSNGLDEQYF. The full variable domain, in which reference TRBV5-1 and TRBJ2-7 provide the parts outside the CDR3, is KAGVTQTPRYLIKTRGQQVTLSCSPISGHRSVSWYQQTPGQGLQFLFEYFSETQRNKGNFPGRFSGRQFSNSRSEMNVSTLELGDSALYLCASSSNGLDEQYFGPGTRLTVT.

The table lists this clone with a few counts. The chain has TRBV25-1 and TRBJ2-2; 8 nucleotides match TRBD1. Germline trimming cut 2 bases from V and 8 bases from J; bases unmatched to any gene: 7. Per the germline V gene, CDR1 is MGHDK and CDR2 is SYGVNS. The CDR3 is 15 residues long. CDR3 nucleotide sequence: TGTGCCAGCAGTGAACGGCAGGGGGCAGGAGGGGAGCTGTTTTTT. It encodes CASSERQGAGGELFF.

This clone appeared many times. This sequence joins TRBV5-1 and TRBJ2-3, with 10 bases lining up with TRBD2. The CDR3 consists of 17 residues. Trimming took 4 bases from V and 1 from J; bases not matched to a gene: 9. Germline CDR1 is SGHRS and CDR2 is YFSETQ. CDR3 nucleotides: TGCGCCAGCAGCCGTACCGGGACTAGCGTCCGCACAGATACGCAGTATTTT. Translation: CASSRTGTSVRTDTQYF.

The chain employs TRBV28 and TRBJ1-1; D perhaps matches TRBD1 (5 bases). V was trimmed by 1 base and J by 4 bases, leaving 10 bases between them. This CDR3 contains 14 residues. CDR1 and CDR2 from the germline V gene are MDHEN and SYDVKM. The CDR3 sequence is CASSLYWGSTEAFF. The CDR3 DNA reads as TGTGCCAGCAGTTTATACTGGGGCAGCACTGAAGCTTTCTTT.

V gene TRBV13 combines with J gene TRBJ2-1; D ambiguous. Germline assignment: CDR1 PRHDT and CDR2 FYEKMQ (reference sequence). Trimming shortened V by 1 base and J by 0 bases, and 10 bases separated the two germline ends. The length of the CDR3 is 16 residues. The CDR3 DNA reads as TGTGCCAGCAGCTTAGCCCGCCCGTACTCCTACAATGAGCAGTTCTTC. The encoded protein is CASSLARPYSYNEQFF.

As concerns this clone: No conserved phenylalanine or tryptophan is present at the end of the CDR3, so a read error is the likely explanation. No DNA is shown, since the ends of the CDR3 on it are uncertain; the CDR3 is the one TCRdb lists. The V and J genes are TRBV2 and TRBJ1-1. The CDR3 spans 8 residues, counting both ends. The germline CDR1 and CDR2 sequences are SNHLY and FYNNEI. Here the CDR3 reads CATAGGSI.

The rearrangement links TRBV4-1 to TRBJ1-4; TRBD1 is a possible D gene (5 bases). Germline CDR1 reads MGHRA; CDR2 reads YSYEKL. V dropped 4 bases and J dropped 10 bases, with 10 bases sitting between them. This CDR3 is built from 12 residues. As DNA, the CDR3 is TGCGCCAGCAGCCCCGACAGAGGAAAACTGTTTTTT. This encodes CASSPDRGKLFF.

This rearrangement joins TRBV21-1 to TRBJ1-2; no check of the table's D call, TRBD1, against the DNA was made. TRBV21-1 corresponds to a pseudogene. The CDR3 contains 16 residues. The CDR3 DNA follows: TGTGCCAGCAGCAAACGGTGGCAGGGGGACGCCTATGGCTACACCTTC. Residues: CASSKRWQGDAYGYTF.

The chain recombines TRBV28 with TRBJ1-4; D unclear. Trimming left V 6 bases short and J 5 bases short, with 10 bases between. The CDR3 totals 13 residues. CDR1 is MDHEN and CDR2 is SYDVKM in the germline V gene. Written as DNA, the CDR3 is TGTGCCAGCAGAGGCACCCTCAATGAAAAACTGTTTTTT. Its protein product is CASRGTLNEKLFF.

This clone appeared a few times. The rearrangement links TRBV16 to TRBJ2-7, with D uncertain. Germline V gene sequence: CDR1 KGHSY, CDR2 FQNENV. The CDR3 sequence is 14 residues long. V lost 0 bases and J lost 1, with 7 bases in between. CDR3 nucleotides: TGTGCCAGCAGCCAATCTCAGAGTTCCTACGAGCAGTACGTC. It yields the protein CASSQSQSSYEQYV.

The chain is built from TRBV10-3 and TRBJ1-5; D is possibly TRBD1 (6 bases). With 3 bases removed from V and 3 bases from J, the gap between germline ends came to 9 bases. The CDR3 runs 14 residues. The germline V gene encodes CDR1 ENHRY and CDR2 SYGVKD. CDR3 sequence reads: CAISEQGFNQPQHF. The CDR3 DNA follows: TGTGCCATCAGTGAACAGGGTTTCAATCAGCCCCAGCATTTT.